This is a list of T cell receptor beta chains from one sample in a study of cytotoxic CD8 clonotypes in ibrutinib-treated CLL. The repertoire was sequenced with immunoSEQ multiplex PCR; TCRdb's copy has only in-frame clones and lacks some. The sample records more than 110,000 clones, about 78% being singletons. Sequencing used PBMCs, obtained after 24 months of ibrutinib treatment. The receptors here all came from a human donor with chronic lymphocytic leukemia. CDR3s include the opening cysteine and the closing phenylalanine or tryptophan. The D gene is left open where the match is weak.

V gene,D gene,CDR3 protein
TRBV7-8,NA,CASSWGGGGVGNTIYF
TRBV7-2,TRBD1,CASSLGGQVVEQYF
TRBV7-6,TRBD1,CASSRTGDLSTDTQYF
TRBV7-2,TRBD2,CASSPLAGHDTQYF
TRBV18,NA,CASSPGATGELFF
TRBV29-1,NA,CSARRGGGEKLFF
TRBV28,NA,CASIFPGGEKLFF
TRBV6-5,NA,CASSYRQTYEQYF
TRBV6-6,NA,CASSYGQPRETQYF
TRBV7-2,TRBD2,CASSLGWSGGADTQYF
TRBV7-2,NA,CASSLAGSSGANVLTF
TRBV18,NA,CASSPPSGAKNIQYF
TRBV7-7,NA,CASSQHRDGNTGELFF
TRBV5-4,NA,CASSLGGPSPYEQYF